What follows are 8 T cell receptor beta chains derived from one specimen sequenced in a study of shared clonotypes between healthy human individuals. The data were produced by immunoSEQ multiplex PCR, yet TCRdb's version contains in-frame clones alone and is incomplete. The sample has 850,000 to 1,200,000 clones; about 80% are singletons. Material: memory CD4+ T cells sorted from blood. The sample's subset: CD45RA-negative fraction. The receptors shown here come from a man aged 18 to 29 in good health.

This clone showed up just once. This chain connects TRBV2 to TRBJ1-1; D is perhaps TRBD1 (6 bases). There are 15 residues in the CDR3. Germline V CDR1 and CDR2: SNHLY, FYNNEI. With 1 base removed from V and 1 base from J, the gap between germline ends came to 10 bases. CDR3 in DNA: TGTGCCAGCAGTGAAGACAGGGCGCCGAACACTGAAGCTTTCTTT. This encodes CASSEDRAPNTEAFF.

This clone has more than one count but fewer than ten. Other DNA sequences in this sample translate to the same CDR3. The rearrangement joins TRBV18 to TRBJ1-2, with D perhaps TRBD1 (5 bases). The CDR3 spans 11 residues. V shed 5 bases and J shed 7 bases, with 8 bases lying between them. CDR1 KGHSH and CDR2 LQKENI come from the germline V gene. The CDR3 region has the DNA TGTGCCAGCTCAGGGGACCGTGGCTACACCTTC. Amino acids: CASSGDRGYTF.

The chain recombines TRBV5-8 with TRBJ1-2, with D hard to call. CDR1 is SGHTS, CDR2 YDEGEE, per germline. The CDR3 is made up of 14 amino acids. V lost 4 bases and J lost 6, with 16 bases in between. The CDR3 protein is CASSRWEEGDGYTF. CDR3 bases: TGTGCCAGCAGCCGCTGGGAGGAAGGCGATGGCTACACCTTC.

The CDR3: CASSQQGGAGGGYTF. CDR3 DNA: TGTGCCAGCAGCCAGCAGGGGGGGGCTGGGGGTGGCTACACCTTC. The V and J genes are TRBV11-2 and TRBJ1-2, with TRBD1 matching over 7 bases. CDR1 and CDR2 from the germline V gene are SGHAT and FQNNGV. The trim removed 5 bases at V and 7 bases at J, leaving 13 bases unmatched. The CDR3 extends over 15 amino acids.

This chain connects TRBV15 to TRBJ1-6, with TRBD1 matching 7 bases. Germline CDR1 reads LNHNV; CDR2 reads YYDKDF (reference sequence). V shed 5 bases and J 8 bases; nucleotides not matched to a gene: 9. This CDR3 is 15 amino acids long. The CDR3 DNA follows: TGTGCCACCAGCCTGGGGCTCACAGGGGATTCACCCCTCCACTTT. Amino acid sequence: CATSLGLTGDSPLHF.

A few counts support this clone. Other DNA sequences in the sample encode the same CDR3. The rearrangement links TRBV5-1 to TRBJ2-5; perhaps TRBD1 as D (6 bases). The V end was cut by 5 bases, the J end by 4 bases, with 15 bases between. This CDR3 has 14 amino acids. Looked up from germline, CDR1 is SGHRS and CDR2 is YFSETQ. For the CDR3, the DNA is TGCGCCAGCAGTCCTCAGGGGCGCGGAGAGACCCAGTACTTC. The encoded protein is CASSPQGRGETQYF. The whole variable domain, remainder taken from reference TRBV5-1 and TRBJ2-5, is KAGVTQTPRYLIKTRGQQVTLSCSPISGHRSVSWYQQTPGQGLQFLFEYFSETQRNKGNFPGRFSGRQFSNSRSEMNVSTLELGDSALYLCASSPQGRGETQYFGPGTRLLVL.

CDR3 nucleotide sequence: TGTGCCAGCAGCTTAGCTTTCAGGACGGAGGGTGAGCAGTACTTC. This sequence encodes CASSLAFRTEGEQYF. V gene TRBV7-2 combines with J gene TRBJ2-7; a weak D match, TRBD2 (6 bases). The CDR3 spans 15 residues. From germline, CDR1 is SGHTA and CDR2 FQGNSA. Trimming stripped 0 bases from V and 7 bases from J, with 16 bases between.

J is TRBJ2-1 and V is TRBV21-1. TRBV21-1 is designated a pseudogene. This CDR3 contains 14 residues. CDR3 amino acids: CASSNVGVDNEQFF. The CDR3 DNA is TGTGCCAGCAGCAACGTGGGGGTGGACAATGAGCAGTTCTTC.